This T cell receptor (beta chain) stems from a study of brain metastases from non-small cell lung cancer. Study outcomes and limitations: Expanded T-cell clones appeared in around 60% of brain metastases over primaries. TCR repertoires overlapped largely between brain metastases and matched primaries. Brain metastases had lower T-cell infiltration than primary tumors.

This table comes from immunoSEQ multiplex PCR, and its TCRdb copy is limited to in-frame clones, with some not included. Of 1,500 to 2,000 clones in the sample, roughly 90% were seen once. A note on this clone: Its antigen is unknown.

The length of the CDR3 is 14 residues. Germline CDR1 SGHNT, CDR2 YYREEE (reference sequence). V dropped 4 bases and J dropped 4 bases, with 14 bases sitting between them. The TCR was taken from a donor aged 40 or older with non-small cell lung cancer. The source material was tissue from a brain metastasis. The rearrangement uses TRBV5-4 and TRBJ2-5; tentatively, D is TRBD2 (7 bases). In DNA, the CDR3 is TGTGCCAGCAGCCCGGGGGGCTCTTCAGAGACCCAGTACTTC. Translating it yields CASSPGGSSETQYF. Based on the CDR3 plus reference TRBV5-4 and TRBJ2-5, the full variable domain is ETGVTQSPTHLIKTRGQQVTLRCSSQSGHNTVSWYQQALGQGPQFIFQYYREEENGRGNFPPRFSGLQFPNYSSELNVNALELDDSALYLCASSPGGSSETQYFGPGTRLLVL.